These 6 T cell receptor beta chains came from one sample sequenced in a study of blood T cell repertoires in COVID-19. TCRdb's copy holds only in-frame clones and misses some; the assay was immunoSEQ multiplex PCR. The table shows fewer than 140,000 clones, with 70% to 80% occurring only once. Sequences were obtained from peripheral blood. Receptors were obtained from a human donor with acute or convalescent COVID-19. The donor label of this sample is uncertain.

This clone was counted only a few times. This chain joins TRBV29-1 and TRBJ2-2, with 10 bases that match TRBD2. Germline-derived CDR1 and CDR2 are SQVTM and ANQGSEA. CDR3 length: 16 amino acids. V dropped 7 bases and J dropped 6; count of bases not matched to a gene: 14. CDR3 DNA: TGCAGCGGATACCTAGCGGGAGTGTCAAACGCCGGGGAGCTGTTTTTT. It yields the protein CSGYLAGVSNAGELFF.

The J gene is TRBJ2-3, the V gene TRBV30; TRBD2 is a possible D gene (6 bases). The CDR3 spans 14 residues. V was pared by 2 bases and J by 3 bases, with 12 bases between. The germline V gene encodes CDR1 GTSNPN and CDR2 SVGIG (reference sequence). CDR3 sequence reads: CAWSRGIGTDTQYF. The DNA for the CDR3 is TGTGCCTGGAGTCGCGGGATCGGGACAGATACGCAGTATTTT.

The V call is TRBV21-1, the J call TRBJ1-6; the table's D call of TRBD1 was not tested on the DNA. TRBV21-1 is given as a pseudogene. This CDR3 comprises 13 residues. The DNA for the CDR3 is TGTGCCAGCAGCAAAGGGGGACAATCACCCCTCCACTTT. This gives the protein CASSKGGQSPLHF.

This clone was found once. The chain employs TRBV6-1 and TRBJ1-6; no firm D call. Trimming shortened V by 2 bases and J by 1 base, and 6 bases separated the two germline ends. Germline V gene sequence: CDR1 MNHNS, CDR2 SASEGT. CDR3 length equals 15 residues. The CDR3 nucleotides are TGTGCCAGCAGTGAACGAGGGTCCTATAATTCACCCCTCCACTTT. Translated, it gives CASSERGSYNSPLHF.

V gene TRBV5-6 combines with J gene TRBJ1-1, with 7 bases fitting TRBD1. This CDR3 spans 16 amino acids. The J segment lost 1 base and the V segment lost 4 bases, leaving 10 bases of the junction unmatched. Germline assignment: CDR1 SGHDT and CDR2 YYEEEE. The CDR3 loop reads CASSRKGGATNTEAFF. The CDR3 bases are TGTGCCAGCAGCCGGAAAGGGGGCGCGACGAACACTGAAGCTTTCTTT.

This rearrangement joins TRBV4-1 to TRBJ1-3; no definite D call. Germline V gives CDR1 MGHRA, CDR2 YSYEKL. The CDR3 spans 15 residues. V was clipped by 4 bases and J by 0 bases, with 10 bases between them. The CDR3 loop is CASSRAPISGNTIYF. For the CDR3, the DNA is TGCGCCAGCAGCCGGGCTCCGATCTCTGGAAACACCATATATTTT.